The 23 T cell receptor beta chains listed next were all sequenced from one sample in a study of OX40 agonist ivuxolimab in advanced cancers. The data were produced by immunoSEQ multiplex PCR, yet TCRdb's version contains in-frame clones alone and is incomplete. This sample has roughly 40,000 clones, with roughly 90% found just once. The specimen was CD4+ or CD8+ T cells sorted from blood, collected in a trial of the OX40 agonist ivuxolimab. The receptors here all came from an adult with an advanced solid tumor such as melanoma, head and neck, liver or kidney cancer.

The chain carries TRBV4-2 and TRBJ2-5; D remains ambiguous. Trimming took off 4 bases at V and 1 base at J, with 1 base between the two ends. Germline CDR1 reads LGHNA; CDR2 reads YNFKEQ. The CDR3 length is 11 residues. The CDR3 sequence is CASSLQETQYF. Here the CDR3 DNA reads TGTGCCAGCAGCCTCCAAGAGACCCAGTACTTC.

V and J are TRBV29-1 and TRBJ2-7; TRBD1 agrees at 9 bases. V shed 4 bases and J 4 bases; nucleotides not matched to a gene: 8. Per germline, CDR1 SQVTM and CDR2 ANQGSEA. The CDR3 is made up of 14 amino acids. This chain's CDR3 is CSVAPGQGNYEQYF. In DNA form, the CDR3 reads TGCAGCGTTGCCCCGGGACAGGGTAATTACGAGCAGTACTTC.

Written as DNA, the CDR3 is TGTGCCTCCCGGTCCAGCTCCTACGAGCAGTACTTC. It translates to CASRSSSYEQYF. The gene calls are TRBV6-6 and TRBJ2-7; the D is unclear. There are 12 residues in the CDR3. V was clipped by 11 bases and J by 0 bases, with 11 bases between them. The V gene's germline CDR1 is MNHNY and CDR2 SVGAGI (reference sequence).

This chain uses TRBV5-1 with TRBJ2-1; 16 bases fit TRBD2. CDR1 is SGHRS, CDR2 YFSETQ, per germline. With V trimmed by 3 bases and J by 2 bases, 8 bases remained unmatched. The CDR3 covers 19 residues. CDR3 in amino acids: CASSSPGLAGGRPYNEQFF. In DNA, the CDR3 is TGCGCCAGCAGCTCCCCGGGACTAGCGGGAGGGCGGCCCTACAATGAGCAGTTCTTC. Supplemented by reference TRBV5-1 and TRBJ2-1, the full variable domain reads KAGVTQTPRYLIKTRGQQVTLSCSPISGHRSVSWYQQTPGQGLQFLFEYFSETQRNKGNFPGRFSGRQFSNSRSEMNVSTLELGDSALYLCASSSPGLAGGRPYNEQFFGPGTRLTVL.

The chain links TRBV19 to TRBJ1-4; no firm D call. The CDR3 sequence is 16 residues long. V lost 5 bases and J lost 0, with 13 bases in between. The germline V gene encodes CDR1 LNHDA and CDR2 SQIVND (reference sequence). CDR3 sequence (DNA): TGTGCCAGTAGTTTATGGCAGCCTGCAACTAATGAAAAACTGTTTTTT. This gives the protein CASSLWQPATNEKLFF.

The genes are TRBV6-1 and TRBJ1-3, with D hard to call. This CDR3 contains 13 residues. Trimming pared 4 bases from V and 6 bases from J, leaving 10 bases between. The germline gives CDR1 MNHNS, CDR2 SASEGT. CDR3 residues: CASSVGWENTIYF. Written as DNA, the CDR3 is TGTGCCAGCAGTGTGGGCTGGGAAAACACCATATATTTT.

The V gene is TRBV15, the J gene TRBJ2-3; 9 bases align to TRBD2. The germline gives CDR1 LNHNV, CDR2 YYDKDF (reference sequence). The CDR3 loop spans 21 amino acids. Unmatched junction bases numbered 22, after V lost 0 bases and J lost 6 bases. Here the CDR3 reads CATSRDLGRTSGPLRRDTQYF. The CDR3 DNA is TGTGCCACCAGCAGAGATCTGGGGAGAACTAGCGGGCCACTACGTCGGGATACGCAGTATTTT. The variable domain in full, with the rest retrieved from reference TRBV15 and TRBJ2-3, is DAMVIQNPRYQVTQFGKPVTLSCSQTLNHNVMYWYQQKSSQAPKLLFHYYDKDFNNEADTPDNFQSRRPNTSFCFLDIRSPGLGDTAMYLCATSRDLGRTSGPLRRDTQYFGPGTRLTVL.

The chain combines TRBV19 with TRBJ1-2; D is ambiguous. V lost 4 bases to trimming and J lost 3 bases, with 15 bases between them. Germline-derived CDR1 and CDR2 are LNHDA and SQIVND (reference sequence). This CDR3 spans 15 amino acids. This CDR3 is CASSKSVTADYGYTF. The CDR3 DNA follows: TGTGCCAGTAGTAAGTCTGTTACGGCAGACTATGGCTACACCTTC.

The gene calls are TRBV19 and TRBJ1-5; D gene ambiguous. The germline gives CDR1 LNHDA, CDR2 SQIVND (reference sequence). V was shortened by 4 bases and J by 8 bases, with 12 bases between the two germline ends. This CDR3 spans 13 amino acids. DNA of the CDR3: TGTGCCAGTAGTACCTTCGAACGGGAGCCCCAGCATTTT. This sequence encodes CASSTFEREPQHF. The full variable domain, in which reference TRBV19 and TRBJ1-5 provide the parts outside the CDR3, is DGGITQSPKYLFRKEGQNVTLSCEQNLNHDAMYWYRQDPGQGLRLIYYSQIVNDFQKGDIAEGYSVSREKKESFPLTVTSAQKNPTAFYLCASSTFEREPQHFGDGTRLSIL.

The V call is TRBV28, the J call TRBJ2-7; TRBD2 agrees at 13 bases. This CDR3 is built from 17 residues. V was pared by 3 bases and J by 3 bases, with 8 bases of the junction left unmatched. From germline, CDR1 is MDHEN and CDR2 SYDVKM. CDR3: CASSFGLAGAGFYEQYF. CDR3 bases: TGTGCCAGCAGTTTCGGACTAGCGGGGGCTGGGTTCTACGAGCAGTACTTC.

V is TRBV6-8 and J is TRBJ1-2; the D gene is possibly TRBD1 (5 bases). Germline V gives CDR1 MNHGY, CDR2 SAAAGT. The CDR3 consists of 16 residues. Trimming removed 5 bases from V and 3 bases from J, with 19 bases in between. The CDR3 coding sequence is TGTGCCAGCAGTCCTCATCTGGTAGGGGCTCACTATGGCTACACCTTC. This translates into CASSPHLVGAHYGYTF.

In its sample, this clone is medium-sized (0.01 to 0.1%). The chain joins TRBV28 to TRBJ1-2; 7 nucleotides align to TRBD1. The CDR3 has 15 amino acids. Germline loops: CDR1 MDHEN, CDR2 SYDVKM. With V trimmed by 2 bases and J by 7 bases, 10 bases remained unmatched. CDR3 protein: CASSLLDRVTTGYTF. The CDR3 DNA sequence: TGTGCCAGCAGTTTACTAGACAGGGTTACTACTGGCTACACCTTC.

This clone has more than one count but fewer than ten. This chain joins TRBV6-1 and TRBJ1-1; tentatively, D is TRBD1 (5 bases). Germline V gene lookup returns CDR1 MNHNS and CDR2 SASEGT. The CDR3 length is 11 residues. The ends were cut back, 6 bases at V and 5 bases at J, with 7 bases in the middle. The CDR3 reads CASSGGTEAFF. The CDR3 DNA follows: TGTGCCAGCAGCGGGGGGACTGAAGCTTTCTTT.

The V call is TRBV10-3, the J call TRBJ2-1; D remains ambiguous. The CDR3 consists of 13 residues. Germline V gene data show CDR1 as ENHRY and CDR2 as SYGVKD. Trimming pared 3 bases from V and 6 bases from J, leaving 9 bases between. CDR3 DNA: TGTGCCATCAGTGAAACAGATATCAATGAGCAGTTCTTC. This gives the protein CAISETDINEQFF.

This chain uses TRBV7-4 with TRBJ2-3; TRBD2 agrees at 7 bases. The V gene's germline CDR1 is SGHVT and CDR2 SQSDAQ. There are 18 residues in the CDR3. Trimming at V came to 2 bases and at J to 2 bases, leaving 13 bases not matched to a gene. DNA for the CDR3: TGTGCCAGCAGCTTAAAGTTAGTGGGGGAGGGGCACACAGATACGCAGTATTTT. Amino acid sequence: CASSLKLVGEGHTDTQYF.

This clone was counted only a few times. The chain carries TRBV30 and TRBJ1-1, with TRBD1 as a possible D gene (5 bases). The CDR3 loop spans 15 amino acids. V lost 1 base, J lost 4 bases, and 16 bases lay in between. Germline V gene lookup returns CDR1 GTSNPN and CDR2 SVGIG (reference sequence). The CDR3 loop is CAWSAQPIGGTEAFF. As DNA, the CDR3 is TGTGCCTGGAGTGCACAACCCATTGGGGGCACTGAAGCTTTCTTT.

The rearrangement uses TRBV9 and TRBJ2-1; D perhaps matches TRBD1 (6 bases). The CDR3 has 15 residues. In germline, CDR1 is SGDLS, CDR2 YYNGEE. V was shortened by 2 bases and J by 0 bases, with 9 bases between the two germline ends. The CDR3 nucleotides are TGTGCCAGCAGCGTCACAGGGAACTCCTACAATGAGCAGTTCTTC. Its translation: CASSVTGNSYNEQFF.

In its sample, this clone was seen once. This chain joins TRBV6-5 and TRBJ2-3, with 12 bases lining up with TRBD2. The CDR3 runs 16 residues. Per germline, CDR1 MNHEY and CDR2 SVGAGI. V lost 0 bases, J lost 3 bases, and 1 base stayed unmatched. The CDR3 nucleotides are TGTGCCAGCAGTTACTCGACTAGCGGGAGTACAGATACGCAGTATTTT. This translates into CASSYSTSGSTDTQYF.

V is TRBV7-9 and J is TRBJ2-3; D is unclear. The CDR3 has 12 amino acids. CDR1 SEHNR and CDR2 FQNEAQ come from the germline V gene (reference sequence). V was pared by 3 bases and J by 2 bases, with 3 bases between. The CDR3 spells CASSFDTDTQYF. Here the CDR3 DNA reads TGTGCCAGCAGCTTCGACACAGATACGCAGTATTTT.

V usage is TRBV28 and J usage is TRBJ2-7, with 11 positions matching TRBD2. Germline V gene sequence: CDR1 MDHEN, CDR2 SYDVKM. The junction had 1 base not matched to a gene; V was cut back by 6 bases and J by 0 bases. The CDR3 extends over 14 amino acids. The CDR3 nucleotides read TGTGCCAGCAGCACTAGCGGGGGCTCCTACGAGCAGTACTTC. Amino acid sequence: CASSTSGGSYEQYF.

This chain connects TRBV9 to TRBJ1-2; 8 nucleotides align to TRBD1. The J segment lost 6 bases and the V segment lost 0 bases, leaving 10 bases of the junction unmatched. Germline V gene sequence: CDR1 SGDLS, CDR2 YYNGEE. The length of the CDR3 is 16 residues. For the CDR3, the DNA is TGTGCCAGCAGCGTAGGCAGAGGACAGGGTCCTGATGGCTACACCTTC. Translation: CASSVGRGQGPDGYTF.

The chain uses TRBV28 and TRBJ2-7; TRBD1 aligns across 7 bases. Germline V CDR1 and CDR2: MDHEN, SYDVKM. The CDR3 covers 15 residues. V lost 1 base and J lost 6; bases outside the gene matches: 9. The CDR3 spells CASSLSSTGALEQYF. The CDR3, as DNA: TGTGCCAGCAGTTTATCCAGTACAGGGGCACTCGAGCAGTACTTC.

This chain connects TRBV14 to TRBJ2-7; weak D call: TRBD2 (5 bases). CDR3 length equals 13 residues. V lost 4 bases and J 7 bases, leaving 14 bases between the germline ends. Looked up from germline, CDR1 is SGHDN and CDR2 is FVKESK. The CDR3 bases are TGTGCCAGCAGCCGGTTACTAGTTGGGGAGCAGTACTTC. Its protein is CASSRLLVGEQYF. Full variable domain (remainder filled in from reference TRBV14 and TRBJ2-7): EAGVTQFPSHSVIEKGQTVTLRCDPISGHDNLYWYRRVMGKEIKFLLHFVKESKQDESGMPNNRFLAERTGGTYSTLKVQPAELEDSGVYFCASSRLLVGEQYFGPGTRLTVT.